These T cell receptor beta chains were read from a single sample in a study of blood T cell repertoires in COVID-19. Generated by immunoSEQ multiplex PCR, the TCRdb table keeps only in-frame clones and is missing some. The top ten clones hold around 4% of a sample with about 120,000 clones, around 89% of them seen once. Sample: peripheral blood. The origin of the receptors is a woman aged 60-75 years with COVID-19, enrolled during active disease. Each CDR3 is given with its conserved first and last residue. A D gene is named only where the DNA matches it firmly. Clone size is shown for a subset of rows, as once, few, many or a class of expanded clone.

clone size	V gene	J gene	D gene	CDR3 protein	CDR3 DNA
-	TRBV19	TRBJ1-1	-	CASEGTQKAFF	TGTGCCAGTGAGGGGACACAAAAAGCTTTCTTT
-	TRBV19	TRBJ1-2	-	CASSLGGTGGYGYTF	TGTGCCAGTAGTCTCGGTGGAACGGGAGGCTATGGCTACACCTTC
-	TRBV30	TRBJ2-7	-	CAWMTLPNSYEQYF	TGTGCCTGGATGACATTACCCAACTCCTACGAGCAGTACTTC
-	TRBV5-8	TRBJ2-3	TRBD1	CASSWGTGGPTDTQYF	TGTGCCAGCAGCTGGGGGACAGGGGGACCAACAGATACGCAGTATTTT
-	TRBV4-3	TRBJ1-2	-	CASSQEGTNYGYTF	TGCGCCAGCAGCCAAGAGGGCACGAACTATGGCTACACCTTC
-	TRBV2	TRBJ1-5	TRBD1	CASSAGTGGLPQHF	TGTGCCAGCAGTGCCGGGACAGGGGGTTTGCCCCAGCATTTT
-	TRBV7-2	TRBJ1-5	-	CASSLQGKGGFYNQPQHF	TGTGCCAGCAGCTTACAGGGGAAGGGGGGGTTTTACAATCAGCCCCAGCATTTT
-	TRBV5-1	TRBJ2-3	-	CASSFNRLSTDTQYF	TGCGCCAGCAGCTTCAACAGGCTAAGCACAGATACGCAGTATTTT
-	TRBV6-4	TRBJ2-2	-	CASSEQGTGELFF	TGTGCCAGCAGTGAACAGGGCACCGGGGAGCTGTTTTTT
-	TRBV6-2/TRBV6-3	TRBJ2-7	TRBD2	CASSYKLAGGPISYEQYF	TGTGCCAGCAGTTACAAGCTAGCGGGGGGGCCGATTTCCTACGAGCAGTACTTC
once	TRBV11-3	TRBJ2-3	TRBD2	CASSLNGLAADTQYF	TGTGCCAGCAGCCTGAATGGACTAGCAGCTGATACGCAGTATTTT
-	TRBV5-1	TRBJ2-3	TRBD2	CASSRTSPDTQYF	TGCGCCAGCAGCCGGACTAGCCCAGATACGCAGTATTTT
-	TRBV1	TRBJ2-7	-	CTSSQDWGQGGNLTYEQYF	TGCACCAGCAGCCAAGATTGGGGACAGGGGGGAAACCTTACCTACGAGCAGTACTTC
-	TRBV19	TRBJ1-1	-	CASASWERRTKAFF	TGTGCCAGTGCCTCTTGGGAGAGAAGAACGAAAGCTTTCTTT
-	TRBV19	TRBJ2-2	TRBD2	CASRWDGGASGELFF	TGTGCCAGTAGATGGGACGGGGGGGCCTCCGGGGAGCTGTTTTTT
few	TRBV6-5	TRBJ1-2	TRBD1	CASSPGQGLGYTF	TGTGCCAGCAGTCCGGGACAGGGGCTTGGCTACACCTTC
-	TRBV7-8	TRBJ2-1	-	CASSFGAYNEQFF	TGTGCCAGCAGCTTCGGGGCCTACAATGAGCAGTTCTTC
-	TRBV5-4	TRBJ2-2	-	CASSLYGLTGELFF	TGTGCCAGCAGCTTGTACGGACTTACCGGGGAGCTGTTTTTT
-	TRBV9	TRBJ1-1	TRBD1	CASSTGQGGTEAFF	TGTGCCAGCAGCACGGGACAGGGAGGGACTGAAGCTTTCTTT
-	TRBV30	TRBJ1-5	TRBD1	CAWSGGQSNQPQHF	TGTGCCTGGAGTGGGGGACAGAGCAATCAGCCCCAGCATTTT
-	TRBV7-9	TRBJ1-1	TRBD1	CASSPGDRGTNTEAFF	TGTGCCAGCAGCCCCGGGGACAGGGGAACTAACACTGAAGCTTTCTTT
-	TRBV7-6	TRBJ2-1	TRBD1	CASSPRDRGVGGEQFF	TGTGCCAGCAGCCCCAGGGACAGGGGAGTGGGCGGTGAGCAGTTCTTC
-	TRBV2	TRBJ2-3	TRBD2	CASDRTRFGDTQYF	TGTGCCAGCGACCGGACTAGGTTTGGAGATACGCAGTATTTT
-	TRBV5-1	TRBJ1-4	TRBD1	CASSLDRVVEKLFF	TGCGCCAGCAGCTTAGACAGGGTTGTGGAAAAACTGTTTTTT
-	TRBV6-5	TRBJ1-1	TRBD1	CASSYTWGQHEAFF	TGTGCCAGCAGTTACACCTGGGGACAGCACGAAGCTTTCTTT
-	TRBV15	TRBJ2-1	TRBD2	CATSSGSLAGGNEQFF	TGTGCCACCAGCAGCGGGTCACTAGCGGGGGGCAATGAGCAGTTCTTC
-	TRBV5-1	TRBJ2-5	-	CASSNRQEETQYF	TGCGCCAGCAGCAACCGACAGGAAGAGACCCAGTACTTC
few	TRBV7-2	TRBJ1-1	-	CASSFYQGTSEAFF	TGTGCCAGCAGCTTCTATCAGGGAACCTCTGAAGCTTTCTTT
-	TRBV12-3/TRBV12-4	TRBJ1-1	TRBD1	CASRQGGTAEAFF	TGTGCCAGCAGGCAGGGGGGTACGGCTGAAGCTTTCTTT
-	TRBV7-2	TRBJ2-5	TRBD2	CASSLASGGVETQYF	TGTGCCAGCAGCTTAGCGAGCGGGGGGGTGGAGACCCAGTACTTC
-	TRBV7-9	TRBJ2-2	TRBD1	CASSKDRASGELFF	TGTGCCAGCAGCAAGGACAGGGCGTCCGGGGAGCTGTTTTTT
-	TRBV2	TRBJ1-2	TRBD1	CASRDRVNGYTF	TGTGCCAGCAGGGACAGGGTGAATGGCTACACCTTC
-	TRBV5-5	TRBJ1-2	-	CASRRTAQIGYTF	TGTGCCAGCAGGCGGACAGCCCAGATTGGCTACACCTTC
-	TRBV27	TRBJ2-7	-	CASSFSAGNYEQYF	TGTGCCAGCAGTTTCTCCGCAGGGAACTACGAGCAGTACTTC
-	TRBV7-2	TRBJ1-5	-	CASSVGPFNQPQHF	TGTGCCAGCAGCGTAGGGCCGTTCAATCAGCCCCAGCATTTT
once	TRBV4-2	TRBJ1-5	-	CASSPGEGGQPQHF	TGTGCCAGCAGCCCCGGTGAGGGAGGACAGCCCCAGCATTTT
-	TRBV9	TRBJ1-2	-	CASSYSYPYGYTF	TGTGCCAGCAGCTACTCCTATCCCTATGGCTACACCTTC
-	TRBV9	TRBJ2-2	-	CASSVNARNTGELFF	TGTGCCAGCAGCGTAAATGCGAGAAACACCGGGGAGCTGTTTTTT
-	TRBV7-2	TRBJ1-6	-	CASSQATRGSPLHF	TGTGCCAGCAGCCAGGCCACTCGGGGGTCACCCCTCCACTTT
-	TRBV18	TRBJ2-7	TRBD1	CASSASQGTSPYEQYF	TGTGCCAGCTCAGCCTCACAGGGGACGAGCCCCTACGAGCAGTACTTC
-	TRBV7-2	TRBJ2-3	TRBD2	CASSFGSGEGTDTQYF	TGTGCCAGCAGCTTTGGTAGCGGGGAGGGCACAGATACGCAGTATTTT
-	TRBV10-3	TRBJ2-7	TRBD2	CAISALGAGEARGEQYF	TGTGCCATCAGTGCCCTTGGTGCGGGGGAAGCTAGGGGCGAGCAGTACTTC
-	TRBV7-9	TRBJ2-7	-	CASSLGGVRTYEQYF	TGTGCCAGCAGCTTAGGGGGAGTCCGAACCTACGAGCAGTACTTC
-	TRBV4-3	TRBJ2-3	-	CASSQDIGDTQYF	TGCGCCAGCAGCCAAGATATCGGTGATACGCAGTATTTT
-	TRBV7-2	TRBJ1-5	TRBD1	CASSFRTGDNSNQPQHF	TGTGCCAGCAGCTTCCGGACAGGCGATAATAGCAATCAGCCCCAGCATTTT
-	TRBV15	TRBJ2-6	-	CATSRDRGSGANVLTF	TGTGCCACCAGCAGAGATCGGGGCTCTGGGGCCAACGTCCTGACTTTC